This TCR beta chain was captured by sequencing in a study of blood T cell repertoires in COVID-19. Per the authors' pipeline: Researchers report that nucleated cell counts were estimated from reference gene primer amplification. Assay: immunoSEQ multiplex PCR; the TCRdb copy retains only in-frame clones and omits some. The DNA gave D and trimming, while V, J and clone size come from that table. This sample carries about 91,000 clones, over 75% of them seen once, and the ten largest clones take about 6.4%. The specimen sequenced was peripheral blood. The receptor was isolated from a man aged 65-85 years with acute or convalescent COVID-19.

The CDR3 sequence is CASSIIASGELFF. As DNA, the CDR3 is TGTGCCAGCAGCATTATAGCATCCGGGGAGCTGTTTTTT. The gene calls are TRBV7-3 and TRBJ2-2; D unclear. Looked up from germline, CDR1 is SGHTA and CDR2 is FQGTGA. The CDR3 covers 13 residues. Trimming stripped 5 bases from V and 6 bases from J, with 10 bases between.